This T cell receptor beta chain was sequenced during a study of T-cell memory formation after mild COVID-19 (dated by TCRdb to the early 2020s). Regarding the complete study: TCR sequence clusters from the two donors were largely donor specific. T-cell clones expanding and contracting after mild COVID-19 in two donors were tracked by longitudinal TCRalpha and TCRbeta repertoire sequencing. The cohort was made up of two young adult volunteers, one female and one male, who were previously healthy. General findings and caveats noted by the study authors: Whether the second-wave clones peaking on day 37 were SARS-CoV-2 specific was not confirmed. Clones contracting from day 15 to 85 had balanced CD4/CD8 phenotypes, while a second wave expanding from day 15 to 37 was biased towards CD4+. Contracting CD4+ clones were found mainly in CM and EM memory subsets, while CD8+ clones were enriched in EMRA. Some responding clones were detected in pre-infection memory, which suggested that pre-existing cross-reactive memory T cells had joined the SARS-CoV-2 response. Only a couple of mild cases were covered in the study, and larger cohorts including severe cases with pre-infection samples were considered necessary.

This sample was sequenced with an Illumina NovaSeq 6000. Using 5'RACE with constant-segment primers, TCRalpha and TCRbeta cDNA libraries were constructed, with sample barcodes and unique molecular identifiers added in the process. Trizol reagent was used to extract RNA from every sample. Libraries were amplified in two PCR steps, with a second sample barcode and Illumina TruSeq adapters added in the second step. Libraries were sequenced on an Illumina NovaSeq with 2 x 150 bp paired-end reads. Per the authors' processing: With migec v1.2.7, reads were demultiplexed and then collapsed into UMI-guided consensus sequences. Using mixcr v2.1.11, UMI consensuses were aligned to TRA and TRB V and J templates and then assembled into clonotypes. A clonotype was counted as expanded or contracted only if both edgeR and NoisET called the change significant, with noise models trained on biological replicates. edgeR calls used a false discovery rate-adjusted p below 0.01 and a log2 fold-change threshold of 1. As an exploratory analysis of dynamics, max-normalized trajectories of the 1000 most abundant clonotypes were examined with PCA combined with hierarchical clustering. The CD4 or CD8 phenotype of responding clones was assigned using the separately sequenced CD4+ and CD8+ repertoires. TCRdb applied fastp at Q25 and MiXCR to the public reads, then kept only in-frame beta chains. Each entry is one CDR3 protein sequence, shown with its most common DNA and genes. The V and J calls follow TCRdb's processing rather than the paper's. The table for this sample lists around 500,000 distinct CDR3 sequences; roughly 18% of them were counted only once. The biggest ten clones account for 10% to 15% of the sample.

Ficoll-Paque density gradient centrifugation was the method used to isolate PBMCs. Comment on this clonotype: Its antigen is unknown. No much larger clone exists at a distance of one base, and base qualities are not known.

The germline V gene (reference sequence) sets CDR1 to SEHNR and CDR2 to FQNEAQ. V is clipped by 7 bases and J by 6 bases, and the sequence between their germline boundaries is 6 bases long. The cysteine opens and the phenylalanine closes a CDR3 of 11 amino acids. The read is trimmed to its CDR3 DNA, 33 bases read in frame from base 1. The origin of this receptor is an adult woman who had mild COVID-19 (a few samples of this study predate the infection). The sample titles of this study are shuffled in the database, so cell type and time point are left out; the donor was told from shared clones. The chain is assembled from TRBV7-9 and TRBJ2-2; the D gene cannot be resolved reliably. Input material: PBMCs or a T cell subset sorted from them (not recorded which). The nucleotides are TGTGCCAGCATGGGTCCCGGGGAGCTGTTTTTT. It is translated as CASMGPGELFF.